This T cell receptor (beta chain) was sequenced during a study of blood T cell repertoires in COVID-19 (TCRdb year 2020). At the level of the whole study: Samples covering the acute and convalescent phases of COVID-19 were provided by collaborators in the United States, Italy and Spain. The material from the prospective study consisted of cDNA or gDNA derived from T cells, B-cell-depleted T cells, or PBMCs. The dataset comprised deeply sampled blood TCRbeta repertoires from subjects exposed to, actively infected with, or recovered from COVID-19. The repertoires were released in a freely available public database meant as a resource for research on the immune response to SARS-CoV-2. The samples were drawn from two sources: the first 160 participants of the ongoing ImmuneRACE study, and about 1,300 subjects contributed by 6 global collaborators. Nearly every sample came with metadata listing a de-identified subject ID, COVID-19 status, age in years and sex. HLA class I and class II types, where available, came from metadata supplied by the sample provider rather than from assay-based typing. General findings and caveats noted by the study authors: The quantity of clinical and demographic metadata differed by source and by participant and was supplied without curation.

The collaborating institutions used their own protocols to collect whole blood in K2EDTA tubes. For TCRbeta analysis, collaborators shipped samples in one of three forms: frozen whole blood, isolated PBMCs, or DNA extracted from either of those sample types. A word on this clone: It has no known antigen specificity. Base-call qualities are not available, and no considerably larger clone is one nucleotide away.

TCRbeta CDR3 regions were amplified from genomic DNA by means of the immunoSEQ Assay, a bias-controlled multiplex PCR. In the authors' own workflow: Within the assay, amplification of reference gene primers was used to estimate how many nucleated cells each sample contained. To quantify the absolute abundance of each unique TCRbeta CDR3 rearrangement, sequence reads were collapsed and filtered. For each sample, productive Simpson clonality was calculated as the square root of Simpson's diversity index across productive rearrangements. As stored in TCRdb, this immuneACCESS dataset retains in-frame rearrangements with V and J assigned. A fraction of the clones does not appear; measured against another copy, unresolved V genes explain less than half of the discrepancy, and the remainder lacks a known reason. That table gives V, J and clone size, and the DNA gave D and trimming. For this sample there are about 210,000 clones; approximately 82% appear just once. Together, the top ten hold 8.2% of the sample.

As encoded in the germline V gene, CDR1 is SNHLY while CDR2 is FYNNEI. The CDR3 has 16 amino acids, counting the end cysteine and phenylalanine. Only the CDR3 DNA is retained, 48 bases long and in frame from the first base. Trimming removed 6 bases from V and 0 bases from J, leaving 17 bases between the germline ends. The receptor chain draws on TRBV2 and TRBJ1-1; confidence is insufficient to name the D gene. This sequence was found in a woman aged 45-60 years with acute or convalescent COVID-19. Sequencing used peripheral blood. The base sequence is TGTGCCAGCAGCCTCCTAGGCGATAACATGAACACTGAAGCTTTCTTT. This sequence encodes CASSLLGDNMNTEAFF.